Below are 32 T cell receptor beta chains sequenced from a single sample in a study of cytomegalovirus exposure and HLA in healthy donors (dated by TCRdb to 2016 to 2017). The protocol used for the library was the immunoSEQ multiplex PCR assay. For the multiplex PCR, a mixture combining 60 forward primers for TCR Vbeta segments and 13 reverse primers for TCR Jbeta segments was used. Held by TCRdb, this immuneACCESS table contains in-frame sequences only and omits some clones. Under half of the omission traces to an unresolved V gene where checked; the cause of the rest is unknown. The sample has about 200,000 clones on record, roughly 80% of them singletons. The ten largest account for around 1.7% of the sample. Sequenced input: PBMCs. The source is a man aged 45 to 65 in good health and CMV-seronegative.

This chain connects TRBV2 to TRBJ1-2; TRBD1 matches at 8 bases. CDR1 is SNHLY, CDR2 FYNNEI, per germline. The CDR3 totals 13 residues. Losses at the gene ends were 6 bases for V and 14 bases for J; bases not matched to a gene: 14. Written as DNA, the CDR3 is TGTGCCAGCAGCCCTAGGACAGGGAGCATATCGACCTTC. This translates into CASSPRTGSISTF.

This chain joins TRBV7-2 and TRBJ2-7, with 8 nucleotides matching TRBD2. The ends lost 0 bases at V and 4 bases at J; junction bases unmatched: 8. Germline V lookup: CDR1 SGHTA, CDR2 FQGNSA. This CDR3 comprises 16 residues. The CDR3 here is CASSLARAGALYEQYF. Here the CDR3 DNA reads TGTGCCAGCAGCTTAGCGCGAGCGGGAGCGCTGTACGAGCAGTACTTC.

The chain employs TRBV7-8 and TRBJ1-2; D is unclear. This CDR3 is built from 14 residues. Trimming took 5 bases from V and 9 from J, leaving 19 bases between them. Germline V CDR1 and CDR2: SGHVS, FQNEAQ. The CDR3, as DNA: TGTGCCAGCAGCCCGACGGGAGAGCGCAGGAGCTACACCTTC. Residues: CASSPTGERRSYTF.

This clone has a single count. The V call is TRBV28, the J call TRBJ2-7; 11 bases line up with TRBD1. Germline CDR1 reads MDHEN; CDR2 reads SYDVKM. This CDR3 has 14 amino acids. With V trimmed by 7 bases and J by 6 bases, 8 bases remained unmatched. The CDR3, as DNA: TGTGCCAGCACTATGGACAGGGGGCGTAGCGAGCAGTACTTC. This codes for CASTMDRGRSEQYF.

The chain has TRBV28 and TRBJ1-2; D is possibly TRBD1 (6 bases). The ends were cut back, 1 base at V and 7 bases at J, with 16 bases in the middle. From germline, CDR1 is MDHEN and CDR2 SYDVKM. The CDR3 runs 15 residues. The CDR3 bases are TGTGCCAGCAGTTTATCTACAGGGAAGTACGGTGGCTACACCTTC. Protein sequence: CASSLSTGKYGGYTF.

The chain has TRBV6-5 and TRBJ1-1, with 7 bases lining up with TRBD1. The CDR3 runs to 13 residues. V lost 6 bases and J lost 1; bases outside the gene matches: 2. The germline V gene has CDR1 MNHEY and CDR2 SVGAGI. The CDR3 DNA reads as TGTGCCAGCAGCCGACAGGGGAACACTGAAGCTTTCTTT. Amino acids: CASSRQGNTEAFF.

The gene calls are TRBV20-1 and TRBJ1-2; D not certain. CDR1 and CDR2 (germline): DFQATT, SNEGSKA (reference sequence). The V and J ends lost 1 base and 4 bases respectively, with 4 bases between them. The CDR3 is made up of 11 amino acids. CDR3 protein: CSARATYGYTF. The CDR3 DNA follows: TGCAGTGCTAGAGCTACCTATGGCTACACCTTC.

This sequence joins TRBV27 and TRBJ2-7; a weak D match, TRBD2 (7 bases). Trimming pared 2 bases from V and 2 bases from J, leaving 25 bases between. The CDR3 runs 19 residues. Germline CDR1 MNHEY, CDR2 SMNVEV (reference sequence). CDR3 coding DNA: TGTGCCAGCAGTTTAAGGGGGTCGACTAGCACACTGGGGGCCTACGAGCAGTACTTC. It yields the protein CASSLRGSTSTLGAYEQYF.

This clone occurred once. This sequence joins TRBV4-2 and TRBJ2-5, with TRBD2 identical over 9 bases. The J call is uncertain, as TRBJ2-7 better fits the DNA end. The CDR3 extends over 16 amino acids. The germline V gene has CDR1 LGHNA and CDR2 YNFKEQ. The CDR3 loop is CASSQVEVAGEYEQYF. CDR3 sequence (DNA): TGTGCCAGCAGCCAGGTGGAGGTAGCGGGAGAGTACGAGCAGTACTTC.

The rearrangement joins TRBV7-8 to TRBJ2-5, with TRBD2 identical over 8 bases. The CDR3 runs 16 residues. CDR1 is SGHVS, CDR2 FQNEAQ, per germline. J lost 5 bases, V lost 3 bases, and 11 bases had no gene match. In DNA, the CDR3 is TGTGCCAGCAGCTTCCCCCTACTAGCGGAAAGGGAGACCCAGTACTTC. Protein sequence: CASSFPLLAERETQYF.

This chain uses TRBV6-6 with TRBJ1-4; the D gene is possibly TRBD1 (5 bases). Germline V gene lookup returns CDR1 MNHNY and CDR2 SVGAGI (reference sequence). The V gene lost 4 bases and the J gene lost 7 bases, with 10 bases spanning the gap. This CDR3 contains 13 residues. The CDR3 sequence is CASSLEGVEKLFF. As DNA, the CDR3 is TGTGCCAGCAGTTTGGAAGGGGTTGAAAAACTGTTTTTT.

V gene TRBV30 combines with J gene TRBJ2-7; maybe TRBD1 (6 bases). The length of the CDR3 is 13 residues. Trimming pared 8 bases from V and 3 bases from J, leaving 17 bases between. Germline assignment: CDR1 GTSNPN and CDR2 SVGIG (reference sequence). In nucleotides, the CDR3 is TGTGCCGGCCGAACAGGGTTTCTCTACGAGCAGTACTTC. Amino acids: CAGRTGFLYEQYF.

This clone came up once. As DNA, the CDR3 is TGTGCCAGCAGCGTAGCTGTGGGACAGATCTACGAGCAGTACTTC. Protein: CASSVAVGQIYEQYF. This chain links TRBV9 with TRBJ2-5; 7 positions match TRBD1. The end of the DNA aligns better with TRBJ2-7, so the J call may be wrong. Germline CDR1 is SGDLS and CDR2 is YYNGEE. The CDR3 contains 15 residues.

The rearrangement joins TRBV15 to TRBJ2-2; D may be TRBD2 (5 bases). Trimming took 0 bases from V and 4 from J, leaving 9 bases between them. The CDR3 length is 15 residues. Per the germline V gene, CDR1 is LNHNV and CDR2 is YYDKDF (reference sequence). DNA for the CDR3: TGTGCCACCAGCAGAGACCCAACTAGCACCGGGGAGCTGTTTTTT. Its translation is CATSRDPTSTGELFF.

The chain couples TRBV7-3 to TRBJ2-7; TRBD2 aligns across 11 bases. After removal of 2 bases from V and 2 bases from J, the junction contained 5 bases not matched to a gene. Per the germline V gene, CDR1 is SGHTA and CDR2 is FQGTGA. This CDR3 is built from 16 residues. CDR3 nucleotide sequence: TGTGCCAGCAGCTTACTGGGGACTAGCGGCGCCTACGAGCAGTACTTC. It codes for CASSLLGTSGAYEQYF. The full variable domain, completed using reference TRBV7-3 and TRBJ2-7, is GAGVSQTPSNKVTEKGKYVELRCDPISGHTALYWYRQSLGQGPEFLIYFQGTGAADDSGLPNDRFFAVRPEGSVSTLKIQRTERGDSAVYLCASSLLGTSGAYEQYFGPGTRLTVT.

The chain links TRBV27 to TRBJ2-3; 8 bases map to TRBD2. Trimming cost V 6 bases and J 2 bases; bases outside gene matches: 7. The germline CDR1 and CDR2 sequences are MNHEY and SMNVEV (reference sequence). The CDR3 is 15 residues long. The CDR3 is CASSLAGRSTDTQYF. For the CDR3, the DNA is TGTGCCAGCAGCTTAGCGGGACGATCCACAGATACGCAGTATTTT.

J is TRBJ2-7 and V is TRBV28, with D tentatively TRBD2 (5 bases). V was pared by 8 bases and J by 2 bases, with 16 bases between. This CDR3 spans 14 amino acids. The germline CDR1 and CDR2 sequences are MDHEN and SYDVKM. The DNA of the CDR3 is TGTGCCAGCTCAAAATTCGGGGTGGCCTACGAGCAGTACTTC. Translating gives CASSKFGVAYEQYF.

CDR3 in DNA: TGCGCCAGCAGCTTGGATCTGCGGACTAGCTATGGCGAGCAGTACTTC. Translation gives CASSLDLRTSYGEQYF. The chain carries TRBV5-1 and TRBJ2-7; TRBD2 aligns across 8 bases. This CDR3 is 16 amino acids long. The J segment lost 6 bases and the V segment lost 0 bases, leaving 11 bases of the junction unmatched. CDR1 and CDR2 from the germline V gene are SGHRS and YFSETQ.

CDR3 residues: CASSFTGEGNQPQHF. Here the CDR3 DNA reads TGTGCCAGCAGTTTTACAGGGGAAGGCAATCAGCCCCAGCATTTT. The V gene is TRBV11-2, the J gene TRBJ1-5; 7 bases fit TRBD1. The trim removed 6 bases at V and 2 bases at J, leaving 7 bases unmatched. Germline V gene sequence: CDR1 SGHAT, CDR2 FQNNGV. This CDR3 spans 15 amino acids.

The CDR3 spells CASSQSGQNYGYTF. DNA for the CDR3: TGTGCCAGCAGTCAATCGGGACAGAACTATGGCTACACCTTC. V and J are TRBV6-5 and TRBJ1-2; 7 nucleotides match TRBD1. CDR3 length: 14 amino acids. Unmatched junction bases numbered 5, after V lost 5 bases and J lost 2 bases. The germline V gene has CDR1 MNHEY and CDR2 SVGAGI.

The chain combines TRBV5-1 with TRBJ1-1; D call uncertain. The CDR3 runs 14 residues. Trimming took off 1 base at V and 2 bases at J, with 9 bases between the two ends. Germline loops: CDR1 SGHRS, CDR2 YFSETQ. DNA of the CDR3: TGCGCCAGCAGCTTGTTGCGGCCTAACACTGAAGCTTTCTTT. It is translated as CASSLLRPNTEAFF.

The sample holds one count of this clone. The chain recombines TRBV6-5 with TRBJ2-7, with a possible D match to TRBD2 (5 bases). Germline CDR1 reads MNHEY; CDR2 reads SVGAGI. The CDR3 loop spans 12 amino acids. The V end was cut by 6 bases, the J end by 3 bases, with 9 bases between. The CDR3 spells CASSPGYYEQYF. The DNA of the CDR3 is TGTGCCAGCAGCCCGGGGTACTACGAGCAGTACTTC.

The chain links TRBV18 to TRBJ2-1; 8 bases are a match to TRBD2. V lost 6 bases, J lost 8 bases, and 9 bases stayed unmatched. Germline V gene data show CDR1 as KGHSH and CDR2 as LQKENI. The CDR3 length is 14 residues. CDR3 region: CASSFRAGEHEQFF. The CDR3 DNA sequence: TGTGCCAGCTCTTTTAGAGCGGGAGAACATGAGCAGTTCTTC.

The chain links TRBV30 to TRBJ2-2; 10 bases fit TRBD1. J was trimmed by 8 bases and V by 4 bases; bases with no gene match: 7. This CDR3 is built from 14 residues. Germline CDR1 and CDR2: GTSNPN and SVGIG (reference sequence). CDR3 DNA sequence: TGTGCCTGGAAGGGGGACAGGGGTTCAGGGGAGCTGTTTTTT. Protein: CAWKGDRGSGELFF.

CDR3 region: CAISEFGTGGSYEQYF. In nucleotides, the CDR3 is TGTGCCATCAGTGAGTTCGGGACAGGGGGCTCCTACGAGCAGTACTTC. The gene calls are TRBV10-3 and TRBJ2-7; 11 bases are shared with TRBD1. Looked up from germline, CDR1 is ENHRY and CDR2 is SYGVKD. V was clipped by 1 base and J by 0 bases; unmatched bases: 2. The CDR3 consists of 16 residues.

This clone was picked up a small number of times. J is TRBJ1-4 and V is TRBV19; 10 bases fit TRBD1. Germline V gene data show CDR1 as LNHDA and CDR2 as SQIVND (reference sequence). The J segment lost 6 bases and the V segment lost 3 bases, leaving 4 bases of the junction unmatched. The CDR3 consists of 15 residues. The CDR3 nucleotides are TGTGCCAGTAGTATTGCGGGGACAGGGGATGAAAAACTGTTTTTT. Amino acid sequence: CASSIAGTGDEKLFF.

This chain connects TRBV4-1 to TRBJ2-7; D is unresolved. Trimming stripped 2 bases from V and 2 bases from J, with 13 bases between. The CDR3 contains 15 residues. Germline V gene sequence: CDR1 MGHRA, CDR2 YSYEKL. In DNA form, the CDR3 reads TGCGCCAGCAGCCAACGCCAGACTCCGGCCTACGAGCAGTACTTC. This codes for CASSQRQTPAYEQYF.

The rearrangement links TRBV9 to TRBJ1-2; a possible D gene is TRBD1 (6 bases). The V end lost 4 bases, the J end lost 7 bases, and 20 bases lay between the germline ends. In germline, CDR1 is SGDLS, CDR2 YYNGEE. The CDR3 is made up of 15 amino acids. The CDR3 here is CASSNPPGTSSGYTF. In DNA, the CDR3 is TGTGCCAGCAGCAATCCCCCCGGGACAAGCAGTGGCTACACCTTC.

The genes are TRBV19 and TRBJ1-5; 9 bases line up with TRBD1. CDR3 length: 13 residues. Germline CDR1 and CDR2: LNHDA and SQIVND (reference sequence). The V and J ends lost 7 bases and 5 bases, in that order; junction bases with no gene match: 3. The CDR3 region is CASKDRGDQPQHF. CDR3 nucleotides: TGTGCCAGTAAAGACAGGGGGGATCAGCCCCAGCATTTT.

This clone was seen a few times. V and J are TRBV2 and TRBJ2-6; 7 nucleotides agree with TRBD2. Trimming took 7 bases from V and 0 from J; bases not matched to a gene: 6. The CDR3 is 16 residues long. CDR1 SNHLY and CDR2 FYNNEI come from the germline V gene. CDR3 nucleotides: TGTGCCAGCAAACTAGCGAGATTCTCTGGGGCCAACGTCCTGACTTTC. This sequence encodes CASKLARFSGANVLTF.

Comments on this clone: The same CDR3 arises from other DNA sequences in this sample as well. The J gene is TRBJ1-3, the V gene TRBV13; 7 nucleotides align to TRBD1. Germline loops: CDR1 PRHDT, CDR2 FYEKMQ (reference sequence). The CDR3 is made up of 19 amino acids. Trimming at V came to 5 bases and at J to 0 bases, leaving 16 bases not matched to a gene. CDR3 sequence reads: CASSARPGQQIFSGNTIYF. In DNA, the CDR3 is TGTGCCAGCAGCGCCCGCCCGGGACAGCAGATTTTCTCTGGAAACACCATATATTTT.

The rearrangement uses TRBV2 and TRBJ2-3; TRBD1 matches at 7 bases. This CDR3 has 15 amino acids. The junction had 6 bases not matched to a gene; V was cut back by 4 bases and J by 2 bases. Germline-derived CDR1 and CDR2 are SNHLY and FYNNEI. The CDR3 DNA follows: TGTGCCAGCAGTGGACAGGGTCTACCCACAGATACGCAGTATTTT. Its translation: CASSGQGLPTDTQYF.